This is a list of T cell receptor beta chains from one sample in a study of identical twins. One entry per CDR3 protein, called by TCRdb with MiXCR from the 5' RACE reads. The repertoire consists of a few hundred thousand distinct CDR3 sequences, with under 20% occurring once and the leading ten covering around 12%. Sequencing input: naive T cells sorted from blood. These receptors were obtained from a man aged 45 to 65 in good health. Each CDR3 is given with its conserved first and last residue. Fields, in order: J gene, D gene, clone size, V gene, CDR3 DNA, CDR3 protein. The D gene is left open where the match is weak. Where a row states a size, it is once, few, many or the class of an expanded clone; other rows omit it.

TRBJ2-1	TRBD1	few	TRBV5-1	TGCGCCAGCAGCTTTGGCAGGGGGCCATATAACAATGAGCAGTTCTTC	CASSFGRGPYNNEQFF
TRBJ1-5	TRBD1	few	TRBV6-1	TGTGCCAGCAGCACCGGACAGGGAGCTCAGCCCCAGCATTTT	CASSTGQGAQPQHF
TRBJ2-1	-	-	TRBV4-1	TGCGCCAGCAGCCAAATGGGGGACTCCTACAATGAGCAGTTCTTC	CASSQMGDSYNEQFF
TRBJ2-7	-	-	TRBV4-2	TGTGCCAGCAGCCAAGATTTTGATGGACCTCCACGAAGAAGGTACTTC	CASSQDFDGPPRRRYF
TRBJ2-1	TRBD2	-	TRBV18	TGTGCCAGCTCACCCAAAACCGGGACTAGCTACAATGAGCAGTTCTTC	CASSPKTGTSYNEQFF
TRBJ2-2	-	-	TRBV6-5	TGTGCCAGCATTAGACAGGTTAACACCGGGGAGCCCTTTTTT	CASIRQVNTGEPFF
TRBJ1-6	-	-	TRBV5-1	TGCGCCAGCAGCTTATCATTAGGGGCTGATAATTCACCCCTCCACTTT	CASSLSLGADNSPLHF
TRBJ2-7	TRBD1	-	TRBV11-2	TGTGCCAGCAGCCAAACAGGGGTCGACGAGCAGTACTTC	CASSQTGVDEQYF
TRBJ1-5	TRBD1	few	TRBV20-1	TGCAGTGTCTGGGACAGGGAGGGTCAGGGTCAGCCCCAGCATTTT	CSVWDREGQGQPQHF
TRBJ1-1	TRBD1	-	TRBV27	TGTGCCAGCAGTTCCGACAGGGCCACTGAAGCTTTCTTT	CASSSDRATEAFF
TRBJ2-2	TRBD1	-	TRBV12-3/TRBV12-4	TGTGCCAGTACCGGGACAGCGAACACCGGGGAGCTGTTTTTT	CASTGTANTGELFF
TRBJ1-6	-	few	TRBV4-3	TGCGCCAGCAGCCAAAGGAGGGAGCTATTTGGTTCACCCCTCCACTTT	CASSQRRELFGSPLHF
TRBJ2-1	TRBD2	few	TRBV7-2	TGTGCCAGCAGCTGGGGACTAGCGCTCGACAATGAGCAGTTCTTC	CASSWGLALDNEQFF
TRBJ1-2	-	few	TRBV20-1	TGCAGTGCTAGTGCCCAGGGAGCAAACTATGGCTACACCTTC	CSASAQGANYGYTF
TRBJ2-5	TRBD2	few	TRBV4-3	TGCGCCAGCAGCCGGGGCTCTAGCGGGCAAGAGACCCAGTACTTC	CASSRGSSGQETQYF
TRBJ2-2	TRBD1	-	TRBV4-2	TGTGCCAGCAGCCAAGGATCAGGGACAGGTTACACCGGGGAGCTGTTTTTT	CASSQGSGTGYTGELFF
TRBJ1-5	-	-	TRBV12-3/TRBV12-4	TGTGCCAGCAGTTTTATGGGGAGCAATCAGCCCCAGCATTTT	CASSFMGSNQPQHF
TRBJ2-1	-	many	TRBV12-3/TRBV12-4	TGTGCCAGCAGGACACAGGGCTCCTACAATGAGCAGTTCTTC	CASRTQGSYNEQFF
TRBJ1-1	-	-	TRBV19	TGTGCCAGTAGTGGTTCCGTGTTCGGGGGAGGCGCTTTCTTT	CASSGSVFGGGAFF
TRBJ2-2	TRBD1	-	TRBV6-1	TGTGCCAGTCGTAGATCGGGGACAGGGGGGACCGGGGAGCTGTTTTTT	CASRRSGTGGTGELFF
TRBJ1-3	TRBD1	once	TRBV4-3	TGCGCCAGCAGCCAAGACTGGAGAACAGGGGGCTCTGGAAACACCATATATTTT	CASSQDWRTGGSGNTIYF